A single sample gave rise to the 21 T cell receptor beta chains below, sequenced in a study of cytomegalovirus exposure and HLA in healthy donors. In the PCR, 60 Vbeta and 13 Jbeta primers were used. Here immunoSEQ multiplex PCR was the method, and the copy in TCRdb shows in-frame clones only, minus some. The table lists 30,000 to 50,000 clones, 68% of them singletons. The sequencing input was PBMCs. The receptor set was obtained from a man in his forties in good health and CMV-seronegative.

This chain joins TRBV7-3 and TRBJ2-1; D perhaps matches TRBD2 (5 bases). This CDR3 contains 15 residues. CDR1 SGHTA and CDR2 FQGTGA come from the germline V gene. Trimming removed 1 base from V and 6 bases from J, with 13 bases in between. The CDR3 DNA reads as TGTGCCAGCAGCTTAAAATGGGCTAGCCCCAATGAGCAGTTCTTC. It translates to CASSLKWASPNEQFF.

The V gene is TRBV4-1, the J gene TRBJ2-7, with a tentative D call TRBD1 (5 bases). CDR1 and CDR2 from the germline V gene are MGHRA and YSYEKL. Deletions cut 0 bases from V and 3 bases from J, with 12 bases between. This CDR3 has 15 amino acids. CDR3 loop: CASSQESGRLYEQYF. The CDR3, as DNA: TGCGCCAGCAGCCAAGAATCAGGGCGGCTCTACGAGCAGTACTTC.

The rearrangement uses TRBV29-1 and TRBJ2-2; the match to TRBD1 covers 12 bases. The CDR3 length is 15 residues. V lost 2 bases, J lost 10 bases, and 8 bases stayed unmatched. Germline V gene sequence: CDR1 SQVTM, CDR2 ANQGSEA. In DNA form, the CDR3 reads TGCAGCGTTGAAACCACCGGGACAGGGGGCGCGGAGCTGTTTTTT. Its translation: CSVETTGTGGAELFF.

V gene TRBV5-1 combines with J gene TRBJ2-1; D is undetermined. The CDR3 has 15 amino acids. Trimming cost V 0 bases and J 2 bases, with 9 bases left between them. Germline V CDR1 and CDR2: SGHRS, YFSETQ. In nucleotides, the CDR3 is TGCGCCAGCAGCTTGGAAGAATCTACCTACAATGAGCAGTTCTTC. It is translated as CASSLEESTYNEQFF. The variable domain in full, completed from reference TRBV5-1 and TRBJ2-1, reads KAGVTQTPRYLIKTRGQQVTLSCSPISGHRSVSWYQQTPGQGLQFLFEYFSETQRNKGNFPGRFSGRQFSNSRSEMNVSTLELGDSALYLCASSLEESTYNEQFFGPGTRLTVL.

The chain carries TRBV7-2 and TRBJ1-2; D gene ambiguous. From germline, CDR1 is SGHTA and CDR2 FQGNSA. The CDR3 length is 11 residues. V was shortened by 5 bases and J by 7 bases, with 8 bases between the two germline ends. The CDR3 nucleotides are TGTGCCAGCAGCCCCACTGGTGGCTACACCTTC. It yields the protein CASSPTGGYTF.

The genes are TRBV7-8 and TRBJ1-5, with D perhaps matching TRBD1 (5 bases). Germline CDR1 is SGHVS and CDR2 is FQNEAQ. V was pared by 5 bases and J by 4 bases, with 15 bases between. The CDR3 spans 15 residues. DNA for the CDR3: TGTGCCAGCAGCCCGCGTGAGACAGTTAATCAGCCCCAGCATTTT. This gives the protein CASSPRETVNQPQHF.

The chain has TRBV2 and TRBJ1-4; 7 bases are a match to TRBD1. CDR1 and CDR2 (germline): SNHLY, FYNNEI. This CDR3 region has 14 residues. Trimming removed 2 bases from V and 5 bases from J; junction bases left unmatched: 2. CDR3 region: CASSEQGGNEKLFF. The CDR3 DNA reads as TGTGCCAGCAGTGAACAGGGGGGAAATGAAAAACTGTTTTTT.

V usage is TRBV5-6 and J usage is TRBJ2-1; a possible D gene is TRBD2 (6 bases). From germline, CDR1 is SGHDT and CDR2 YYEEEE. The CDR3 length is 14 residues. V gave up 3 bases and J gave up 7 bases, with 14 bases separating them. CDR3 protein: CASSSSDSFNEQFF. The CDR3 nucleotides read TGTGCCAGCAGCTCTAGCGATAGTTTTAATGAGCAGTTCTTC.

The chain recombines TRBV5-1 with TRBJ1-2, with D uncertain. Trimming stripped 4 bases from V and 8 bases from J, with 21 bases between. This CDR3 has 15 residues. Per the germline V gene, CDR1 is SGHRS and CDR2 is YFSETQ. Written as DNA, the CDR3 is TGCGCCAGCAGCGAAGGCTCCACCGGGAACCCCGGCTACACCTTC. Translating gives CASSEGSTGNPGYTF.

J is TRBJ1-2 and V is TRBV7-2; TRBD1 might be the D (6 bases). Germline values: CDR1 SGHTA, CDR2 FQGNSA. The CDR3 length is 13 residues. Trimming took off 3 bases at V and 7 bases at J, with 12 bases between the two ends. As DNA, the CDR3 is TGTGCCAGCAGCTTCCAGGGGAGCGGTGGCTACACCTTC. It yields the protein CASSFQGSGGYTF. The whole variable domain, remainder taken from reference TRBV7-2 and TRBJ1-2, is GAGVSQSPSNKVTEKGKDVELRCDPISGHTALYWYRQSLGQGLEFLIYFQGNSAPDKSGLPSDRFSAERTGGSVSTLTIQRTQQEDSAVYLCASSFQGSGGYTFGSGTRLTVV.

This clone was counted only a few times. The chain joins TRBV6-1 to TRBJ2-6; no firm D call. The CDR3 is made up of 15 amino acids. V was trimmed by 6 bases and J by 3 bases, leaving 12 bases between them. The germline V gene encodes CDR1 MNHNS and CDR2 SASEGT. CDR3 sequence reads: CASRVGPNGANVLTF. The CDR3 DNA reads as TGTGCCAGCAGAGTTGGTCCTAATGGGGCCAACGTCCTGACTTTC.

This clone has just one count. The chain carries TRBV4-2 and TRBJ2-3; 10 nucleotides align to TRBD2. The CDR3 totals 18 residues. The germline CDR1 and CDR2 sequences are LGHNA and YNFKEQ. Trimming at V came to 0 bases and at J to 6 bases, leaving 12 bases not matched to a gene. The CDR3 DNA sequence: TGTGCCAGCAGCCAAGATGGGGCTAGCGGGGGCCGCGGGGATACGCAGTATTTT. This codes for CASSQDGASGGRGDTQYF.

The genes are TRBV7-2 and TRBJ2-1, with D possibly being TRBD2 (5 bases). Trimming shortened V by 1 base and J by 0 bases, and 13 bases separated the two germline ends. This CDR3 spans 17 amino acids. Per the germline V gene, CDR1 is SGHTA and CDR2 is FQGNSA. For the CDR3, the DNA is TGTGCCAGCAGCTTAGGCCTCTGGGAGAACTCCTACAATGAGCAGTTCTTC. Its protein product is CASSLGLWENSYNEQFF. The entire variable domain, with the rest obtained from reference TRBV7-2 and TRBJ2-1, is as follows: GAGVSQSPSNKVTEKGKDVELRCDPISGHTALYWYRQSLGQGLEFLIYFQGNSAPDKSGLPSDRFSAERTGGSVSTLTIQRTQQEDSAVYLCASSLGLWENSYNEQFFGPGTRLTVL.

The chain couples TRBV6-5 to TRBJ1-2, with D possibly TRBD1 on 6 matching bases. Germline V CDR1 and CDR2: MNHEY, SVGAGI. Trimming took off 6 bases at V and 5 bases at J, with 16 bases between the two ends. The CDR3 runs to 14 residues. The CDR3 region is CASSLTGFKYGYTF. CDR3 in DNA: TGTGCCAGCAGCTTGACAGGTTTTAAGTATGGCTACACCTTC.

The rearrangement links TRBV30 to TRBJ1-6; D gene unclear. CDR1 and CDR2 (germline): GTSNPN, SVGIG (reference sequence). V lost 0 bases to trimming and J lost 5 bases, with 8 bases between them. This CDR3 is built from 14 residues. DNA for the CDR3: TGTGCCTGGAGTGTACCCGGGAATAATTCACCCCTCCACTTT. As protein: CAWSVPGNNSPLHF.

This clone was observed a few times. The chain carries TRBV2 and TRBJ2-3, with 15 bases that match TRBD2. CDR1 is SNHLY and CDR2 is FYNNEI in the germline V gene. The CDR3 consists of 17 residues. Germline trimming cut 8 bases from V and 8 bases from J; bases unmatched to any gene: 14. This CDR3 reads CASLTGTSGGRSRTQYF. CDR3 bases: TGTGCCAGCTTGACAGGGACTAGCGGGGGGCGGTCACGTACGCAGTATTTT.

This chain links TRBV30 with TRBJ1-4; 9 bases match TRBD1. Germline loops: CDR1 GTSNPN, CDR2 SVGIG (reference sequence). The CDR3 is made up of 13 amino acids. J gave up 7 bases and V 3 bases, and 3 bases lay outside the gene matches. The DNA of the CDR3 is TGTGCCTGGAGGGACAGGGGAAGTGAAAAACTGTTTTTT. This translates into CAWRDRGSEKLFF.

The chain recombines TRBV5-4 with TRBJ1-1; tentatively, D is TRBD1 (5 bases). CDR3 length: 17 amino acids. The germline V and J ends were trimmed by 0 bases and 0 bases, with 15 bases remaining between them. Germline CDR1 is SGHNT and CDR2 is YYREEE (reference sequence). In DNA form, the CDR3 reads TGTGCCAGCAGCTTGGTTCAGGGAAACCTCATGAACACTGAAGCTTTCTTT. This translates into CASSLVQGNLMNTEAFF.

V is TRBV2 and J is TRBJ1-1; 8 bases agree with TRBD1. This CDR3 region has 16 residues. With 10 bases clipped from V and 3 bases from J, the junction kept 16 bases outside the gene matches. In germline, CDR1 is SNHLY, CDR2 FYNNEI. The CDR3 region has the DNA TGTGCCACCACAAAGGGGGGCAGGGGGCAGGACACTGAAGCTTTCTTT. Translation gives CATTKGGRGQDTEAFF.

The chain has TRBV2 and TRBJ1-2; the D gene is possibly TRBD1 (6 bases). Trimming took off 5 bases at V and 8 bases at J, with 15 bases between the two ends. Germline V gives CDR1 SNHLY, CDR2 FYNNEI. CDR3 length equals 13 residues. The CDR3 loop reads CASSNQGPSGYTF. The CDR3 bases are TGTGCCAGCAGTAATCAGGGGCCCTCGGGCTACACCTTC. Variable domain in full (rest from reference TRBV2 and TRBJ1-2): EPEVTQTPSHQVTQMGQEVILRCVPISNHLYFYWYRQILGQKVEFLVSFYNNEISEKSEIFDDQFSVERPDGSNFTLKIRSTKLEDSAMYFCASSNQGPSGYTFGSGTRLTVV.

CDR3 amino acids: CSARRGEGYTF. CDR3 coding DNA: TGCAGTGCCCGCCGGGGGGAGGGTTACACCTTC. The chain uses TRBV20-1 and TRBJ1-2; D possibly corresponds to TRBD1 (5 bases). The CDR3 totals 11 residues. From germline, CDR1 is DFQATT and CDR2 SNEGSKA (reference sequence). Trimming shortened V by 6 bases and J by 11 bases, and 16 bases separated the two germline ends.